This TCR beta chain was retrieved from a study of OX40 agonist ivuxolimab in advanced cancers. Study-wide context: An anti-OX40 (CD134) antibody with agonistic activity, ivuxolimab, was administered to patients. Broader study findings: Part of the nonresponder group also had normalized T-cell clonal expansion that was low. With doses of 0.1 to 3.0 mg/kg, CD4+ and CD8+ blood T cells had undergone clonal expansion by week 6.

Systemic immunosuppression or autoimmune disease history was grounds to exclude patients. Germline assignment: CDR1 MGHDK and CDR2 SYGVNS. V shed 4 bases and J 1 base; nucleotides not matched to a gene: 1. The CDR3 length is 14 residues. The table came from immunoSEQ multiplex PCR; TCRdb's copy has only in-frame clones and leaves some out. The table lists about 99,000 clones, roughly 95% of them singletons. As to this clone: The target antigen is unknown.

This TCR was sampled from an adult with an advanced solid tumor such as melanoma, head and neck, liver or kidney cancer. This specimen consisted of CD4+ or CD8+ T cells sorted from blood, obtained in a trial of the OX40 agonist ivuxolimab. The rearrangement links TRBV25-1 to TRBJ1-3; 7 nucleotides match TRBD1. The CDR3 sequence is CASSAQGSGNTIYF. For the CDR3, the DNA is TGTGCCAGCAGTGCACAGGGGTCTGGAAACACCATATATTTT.